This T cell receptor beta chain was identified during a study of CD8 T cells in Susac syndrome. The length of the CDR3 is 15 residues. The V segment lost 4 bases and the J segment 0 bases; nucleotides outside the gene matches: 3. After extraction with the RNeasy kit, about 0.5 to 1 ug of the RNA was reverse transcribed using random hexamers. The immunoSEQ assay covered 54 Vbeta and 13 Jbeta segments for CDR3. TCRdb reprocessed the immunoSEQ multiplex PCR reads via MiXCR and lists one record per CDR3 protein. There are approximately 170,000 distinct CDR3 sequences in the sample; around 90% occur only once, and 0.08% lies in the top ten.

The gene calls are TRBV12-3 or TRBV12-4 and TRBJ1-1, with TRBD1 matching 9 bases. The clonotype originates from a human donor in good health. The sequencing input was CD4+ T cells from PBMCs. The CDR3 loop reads CASSYGTGMNTEAFF. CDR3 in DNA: TGTGCCAGCAGTTACGGGACAGGGATGAACACTGAAGCTTTCTTT.